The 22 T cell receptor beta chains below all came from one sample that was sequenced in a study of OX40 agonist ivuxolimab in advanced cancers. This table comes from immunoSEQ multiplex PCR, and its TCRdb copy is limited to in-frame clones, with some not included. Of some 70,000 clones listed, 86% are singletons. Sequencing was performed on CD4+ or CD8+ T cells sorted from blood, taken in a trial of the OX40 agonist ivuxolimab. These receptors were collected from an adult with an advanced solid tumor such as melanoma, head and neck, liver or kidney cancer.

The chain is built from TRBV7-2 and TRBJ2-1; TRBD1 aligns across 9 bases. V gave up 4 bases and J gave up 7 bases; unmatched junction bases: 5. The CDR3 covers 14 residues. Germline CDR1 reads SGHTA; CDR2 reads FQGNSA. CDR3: CASSSGTGQNEQFF. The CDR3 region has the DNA TGTGCCAGCAGCTCCGGGACAGGGCAAAATGAGCAGTTCTTC. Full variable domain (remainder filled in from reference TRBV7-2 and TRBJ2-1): GAGVSQSPSNKVTEKGKDVELRCDPISGHTALYWYRQSLGQGLEFLIYFQGNSAPDKSGLPSDRFSAERTGGSVSTLTIQRTQQEDSAVYLCASSSGTGQNEQFFGPGTRLTVL.

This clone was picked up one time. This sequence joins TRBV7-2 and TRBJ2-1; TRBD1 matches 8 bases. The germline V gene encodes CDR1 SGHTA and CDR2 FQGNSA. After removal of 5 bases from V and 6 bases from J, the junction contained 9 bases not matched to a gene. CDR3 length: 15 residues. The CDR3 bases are TGTGCCAGCAGCCGTAAGGACAGGGAGGCCAATGAGCAGTTCTTC. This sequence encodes CASSRKDREANEQFF.

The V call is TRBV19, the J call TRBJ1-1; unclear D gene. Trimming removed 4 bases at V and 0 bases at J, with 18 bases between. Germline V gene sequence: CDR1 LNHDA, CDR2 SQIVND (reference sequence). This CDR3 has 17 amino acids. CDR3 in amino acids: CASSRLVRRAMNTEAFF. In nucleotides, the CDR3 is TGTGCCAGTAGTAGGTTAGTTCGACGGGCCATGAACACTGAAGCTTTCTTT.

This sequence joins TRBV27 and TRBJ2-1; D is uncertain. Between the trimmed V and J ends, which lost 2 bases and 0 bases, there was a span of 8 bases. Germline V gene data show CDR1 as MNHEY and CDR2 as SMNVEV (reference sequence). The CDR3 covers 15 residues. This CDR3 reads CASSLGRPSYNEQFF. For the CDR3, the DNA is TGTGCCAGCAGTTTAGGCAGACCCTCCTACAATGAGCAGTTCTTC.

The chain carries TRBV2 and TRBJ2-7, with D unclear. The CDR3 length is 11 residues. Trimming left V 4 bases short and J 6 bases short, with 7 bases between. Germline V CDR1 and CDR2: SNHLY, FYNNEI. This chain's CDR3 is CASSGGLEQYF. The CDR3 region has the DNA TGTGCCAGCAGTGGCGGTCTCGAGCAGTACTTC.

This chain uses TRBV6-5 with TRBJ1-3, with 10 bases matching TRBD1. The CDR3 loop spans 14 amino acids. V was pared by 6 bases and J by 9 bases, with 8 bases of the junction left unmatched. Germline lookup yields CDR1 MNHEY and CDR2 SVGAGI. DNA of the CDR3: TGTGCCAGCAGCCCGGGACAGGGGTTAAGCACCATATATTTT. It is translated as CASSPGQGLSTIYF.

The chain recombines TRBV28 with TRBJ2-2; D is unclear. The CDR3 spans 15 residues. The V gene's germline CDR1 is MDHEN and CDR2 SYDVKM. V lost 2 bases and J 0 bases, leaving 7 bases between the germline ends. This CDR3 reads CASSLQTSNTGELFF. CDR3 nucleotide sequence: TGTGCCAGCAGTTTACAGACCTCGAACACCGGGGAGCTGTTTTTT. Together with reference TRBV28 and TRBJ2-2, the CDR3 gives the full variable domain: DVKVTQSSRYLVKRTGEKVFLECVQDMDHENMFWYRQDPGLGLRLIYFSYDVKMKEKGDIPEGYSVSREKKERFSLILESASTNQTSMYLCASSLQTSNTGELFFGEGSRLTVL.

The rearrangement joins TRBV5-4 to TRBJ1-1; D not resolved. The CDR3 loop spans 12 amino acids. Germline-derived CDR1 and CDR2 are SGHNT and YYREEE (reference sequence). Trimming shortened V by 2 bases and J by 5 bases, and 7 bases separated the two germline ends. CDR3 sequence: CASSFFMTEAFF. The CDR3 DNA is TGTGCCAGCAGCTTTTTTATGACTGAAGCTTTCTTT. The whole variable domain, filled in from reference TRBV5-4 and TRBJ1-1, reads ETGVTQSPTHLIKTRGQQVTLRCSSQSGHNTVSWYQQALGQGPQFIFQYYREEENGRGNFPPRFSGLQFPNYSSELNVNALELDDSALYLCASSFFMTEAFFGQGTRLTVV.

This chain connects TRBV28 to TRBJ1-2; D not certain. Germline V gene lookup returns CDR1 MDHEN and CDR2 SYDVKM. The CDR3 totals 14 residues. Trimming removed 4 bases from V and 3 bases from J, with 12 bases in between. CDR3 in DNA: TGTGCCAGCAGTTCAGTCCTCAGTTACTATGGCTACACCTTC. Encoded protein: CASSSVLSYYGYTF.

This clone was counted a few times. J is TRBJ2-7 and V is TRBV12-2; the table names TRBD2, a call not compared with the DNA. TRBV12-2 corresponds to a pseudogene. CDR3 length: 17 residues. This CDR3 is CASRYRTSGGRSYEQYF. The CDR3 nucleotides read TGTGCAAGTCGCTACAGGACTAGCGGGGGACGCTCCTACGAGCAGTACTTC.

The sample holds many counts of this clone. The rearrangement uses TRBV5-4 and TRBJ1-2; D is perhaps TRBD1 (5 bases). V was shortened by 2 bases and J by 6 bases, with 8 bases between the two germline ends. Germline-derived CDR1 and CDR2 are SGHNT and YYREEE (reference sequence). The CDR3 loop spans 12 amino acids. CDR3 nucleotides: TGTGCCAGCAGCTTACAGGCTAATGGCTACACCTTC. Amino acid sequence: CASSLQANGYTF. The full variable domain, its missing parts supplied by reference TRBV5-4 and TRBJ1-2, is ETGVTQSPTHLIKTRGQQVTLRCSSQSGHNTVSWYQQALGQGPQFIFQYYREEENGRGNFPPRFSGLQFPNYSSELNVNALELDDSALYLCASSLQANGYTFGSGTRLTVV.

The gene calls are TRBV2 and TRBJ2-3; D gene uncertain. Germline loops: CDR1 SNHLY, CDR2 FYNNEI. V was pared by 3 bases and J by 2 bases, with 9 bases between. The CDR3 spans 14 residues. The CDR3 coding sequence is TGTGCCAGCAGTGATTTACTACCCACAGATACGCAGTATTTT. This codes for CASSDLLPTDTQYF.

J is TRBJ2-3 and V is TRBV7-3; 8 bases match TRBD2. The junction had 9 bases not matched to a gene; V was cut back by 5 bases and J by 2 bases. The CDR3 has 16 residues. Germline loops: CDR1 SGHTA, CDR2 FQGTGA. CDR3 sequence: CASSPPGGRPTDTQYF. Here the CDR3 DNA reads TGTGCCAGCAGCCCCCCGGGGGGGCGCCCCACAGATACGCAGTATTTT.

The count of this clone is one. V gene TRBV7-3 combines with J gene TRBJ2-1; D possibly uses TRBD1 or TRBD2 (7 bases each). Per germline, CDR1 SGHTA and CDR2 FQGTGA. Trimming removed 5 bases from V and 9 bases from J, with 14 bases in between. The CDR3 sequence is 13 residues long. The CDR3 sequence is CASSAQGRGEQFF. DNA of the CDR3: TGTGCCAGCAGCGCACAGGGGAGGGGTGAGCAGTTCTTC. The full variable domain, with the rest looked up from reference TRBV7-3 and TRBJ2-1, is GAGVSQTPSNKVTEKGKYVELRCDPISGHTALYWYRQSLGQGPEFLIYFQGTGAADDSGLPNDRFFAVRPEGSVSTLKIQRTERGDSAVYLCASSAQGRGEQFFGPGTRLTVL.

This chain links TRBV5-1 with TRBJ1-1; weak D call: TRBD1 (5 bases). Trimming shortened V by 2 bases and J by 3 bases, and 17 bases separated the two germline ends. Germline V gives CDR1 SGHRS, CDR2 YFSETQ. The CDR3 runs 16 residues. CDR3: CASSFRAGSKDTEAFF. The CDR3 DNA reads TGCGCCAGCAGCTTTCGGGCAGGGAGTAAGGACACTGAAGCTTTCTTT.

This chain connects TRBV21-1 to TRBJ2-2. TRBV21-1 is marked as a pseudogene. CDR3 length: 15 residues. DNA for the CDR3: TGTGCCAGCTTTCCCGCGGGCAGGGCCACCGGGGAGCTGTTTTTT. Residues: CASFPAGRATGELFF.

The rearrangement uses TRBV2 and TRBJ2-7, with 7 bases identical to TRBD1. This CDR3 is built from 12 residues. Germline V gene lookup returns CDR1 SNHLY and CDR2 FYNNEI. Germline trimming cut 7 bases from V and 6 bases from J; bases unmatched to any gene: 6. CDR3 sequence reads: CASTLTGSEQYF. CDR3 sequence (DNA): TGTGCCAGCACTCTGACAGGGTCCGAGCAGTACTTC. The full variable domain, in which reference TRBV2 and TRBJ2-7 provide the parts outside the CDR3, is EPEVTQTPSHQVTQMGQEVILRCVPISNHLYFYWYRQILGQKVEFLVSFYNNEISEKSEIFDDQFSVERPDGSNFTLKIRSTKLEDSAMYFCASTLTGSEQYFGPGTRLTVT.

The CDR3, as DNA: TGTGCCAGCAGTTCGGGCCCCAGTCATGGCTACACCTTC. Its protein product is CASSSGPSHGYTF. The chain combines TRBV28 with TRBJ1-2; D is uncertain. The V gene's germline CDR1 is MDHEN and CDR2 SYDVKM. Trimming pared 4 bases from V and 6 bases from J, leaving 12 bases between. This CDR3 spans 13 amino acids.

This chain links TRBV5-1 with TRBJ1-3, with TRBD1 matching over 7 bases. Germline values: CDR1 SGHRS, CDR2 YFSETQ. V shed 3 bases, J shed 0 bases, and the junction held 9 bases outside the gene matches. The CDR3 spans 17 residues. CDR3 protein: CASSWGSGGFSGNTIYF. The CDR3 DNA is TGCGCCAGCAGCTGGGGCTCAGGGGGATTCTCTGGAAACACCATATATTTT.

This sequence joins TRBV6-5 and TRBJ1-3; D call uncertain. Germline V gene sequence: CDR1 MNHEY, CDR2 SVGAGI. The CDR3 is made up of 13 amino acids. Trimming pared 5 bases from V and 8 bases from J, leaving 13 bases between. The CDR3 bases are TGTGCCAGCAGTCTGGACTCTAAGGACACCATATATTTT. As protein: CASSLDSKDTIYF.

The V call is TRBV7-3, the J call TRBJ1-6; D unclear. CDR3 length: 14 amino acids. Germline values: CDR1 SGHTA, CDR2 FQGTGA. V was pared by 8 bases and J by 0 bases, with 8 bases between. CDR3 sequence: CASSVNSYNSPLHF. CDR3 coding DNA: TGTGCCAGCTCCGTCAACTCCTATAATTCACCCCTCCACTTT.

For the CDR3, the DNA is TGCGCCAGCAGCCCCAGAGGGGGGACCGCGGGGATCCAGTACTTC. The encoded protein is CASSPRGGTAGIQYF. The J gene is TRBJ2-5, the V gene TRBV4-3; TRBD1 or TRBD2 may be the D gene (6 bases each). The CDR3 runs to 15 residues. Germline V gene lookup returns CDR1 LGHNA and CDR2 YSLEER. V shed 4 bases and J shed 10 bases, with 22 bases lying between them.